The clone carrying this T cell receptor (beta chain) appeared a few times. No antigen is known for it. V lost 4 bases to trimming and J lost 7 bases, with 10 bases between them. CDR1 LNHDA and CDR2 SQIVND come from the germline V gene (reference sequence). The CDR3 has 12 residues. This sample is drawn from a study of T cell repertoires in cytomegalovirus infection. TCRdb recomputed calls from the reads with MiXCR, one row per CDR3 protein. The profile shows 550,000 to 850,000 distinct CDR3 sequences, approximately 33% of them singletons. The chain links TRBV19 to TRBJ1-1; D unclear. The TCR sequence derives from a human donor in good health (CMV status not recorded). Some clones in this sample may be carry-over from other donors' samples. The sample in question was cultured PBMCs, obtained from culture after CMV antigen stimulation. The CDR3 bases are TGTGCCAGTAGTAACATGGGCTTTGAAGCTTTCTTT. It is translated as CASSNMGFEAFF. Full variable domain (rest looked up from reference TRBV19 and TRBJ1-1): DGGITQSPKYLFRKEGQNVTLSCEQNLNHDAMYWYRQDPGQGLRLIYYSQIVNDFQKGDIAEGYSVSREKKESFPLTVTSAQKNPTAFYLCASSNMGFEAFFGQGTRLTVV.